This TCR beta chain comes out of a study of blood T cell repertoires in COVID-19. Study at large: PBMCs, B-cell-depleted T cells, or T cells provided the cDNA or gDNA that made up the material.

Source study methods: The assay estimated nucleated cells by amplifying reference gene primers. Libraries were prepared by immunoSEQ multiplex PCR; TCRdb keeps only in-frame clonotypes and omits some of them. V and J calls and clone size are those listed in that table; D and trimming were worked out from the DNA. The top ten hold 4.8% of the sample, which has roughly 120,000 clones, roughly nine tenths seen once. This CDR3 is 14 amino acids long. Germline-derived CDR1 and CDR2 are SGHRS and YFSETQ. Trimming removed 4 bases at V and 0 bases at J, with 9 bases between. The clonotype was recovered from a human donor in a cohort sampled during active COVID-19. The rearrangement uses TRBV5-1 and TRBJ2-3, with TRBD2 as a possible D gene (5 bases). The specimen sequenced was peripheral blood. The CDR3 here is CASSDPGSTDTQYF. As DNA, the CDR3 is TGCGCCAGCAGCGATCCGGGGAGCACAGATACGCAGTATTTT.